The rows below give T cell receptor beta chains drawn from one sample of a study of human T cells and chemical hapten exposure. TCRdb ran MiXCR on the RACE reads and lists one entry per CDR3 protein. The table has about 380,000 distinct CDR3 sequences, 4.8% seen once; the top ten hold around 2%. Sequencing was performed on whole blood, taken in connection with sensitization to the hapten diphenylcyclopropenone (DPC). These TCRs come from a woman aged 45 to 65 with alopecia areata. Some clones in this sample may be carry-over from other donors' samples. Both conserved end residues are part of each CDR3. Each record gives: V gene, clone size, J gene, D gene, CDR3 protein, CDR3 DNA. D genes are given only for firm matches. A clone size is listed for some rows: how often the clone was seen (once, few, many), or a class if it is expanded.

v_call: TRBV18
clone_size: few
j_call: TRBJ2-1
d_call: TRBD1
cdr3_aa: CASSPRQGAGEQFF
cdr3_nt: TGTGCCAGCTCACCAAGACAGGGTGCGGGTGAGCAGTTCTTC

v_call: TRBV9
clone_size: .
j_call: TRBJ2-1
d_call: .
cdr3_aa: CASSVGGGFGKSGEQFF
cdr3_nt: TGTGCCAGCAGCGTAGGTGGGGGCTTTGGGAAATCGGGTGAGCAGTTCTTC

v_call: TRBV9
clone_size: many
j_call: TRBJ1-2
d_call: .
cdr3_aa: CASSVAATVYGYTF
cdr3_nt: TGTGCCAGCAGCGTAGCTGCGACAGTCTATGGCTACACCTTC

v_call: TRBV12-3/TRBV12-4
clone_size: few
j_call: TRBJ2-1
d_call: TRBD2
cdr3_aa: CASRLAQSSYNEQFF
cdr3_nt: TGTGCCAGCCGACTAGCGCAGAGCTCCTACAATGAGCAGTTCTTC

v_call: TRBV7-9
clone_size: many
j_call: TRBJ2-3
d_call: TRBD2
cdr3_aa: CASSSGLAGSDTQYF
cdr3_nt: TGTGCCAGCAGTTCAGGACTAGCGGGGAGCGATACGCAGTATTTT

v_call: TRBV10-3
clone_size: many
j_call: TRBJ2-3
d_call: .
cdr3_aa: CAISPSGSTDTQYF
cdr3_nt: TGTGCCATCAGCCCCAGCGGTTCCACAGATACGCAGTATTTT

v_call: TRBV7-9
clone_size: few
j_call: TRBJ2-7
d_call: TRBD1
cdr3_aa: CASRGQDSYEQYF
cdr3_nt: TGTGCCAGCAGAGGACAGGACTCCTACGAGCAGTACTTC

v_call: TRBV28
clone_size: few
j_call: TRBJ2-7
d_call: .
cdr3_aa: CASPPSLQGDYEQYF
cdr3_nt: TGTGCCAGCCCCCCTTCCCTACAGGGAGACTACGAGCAGTACTTC

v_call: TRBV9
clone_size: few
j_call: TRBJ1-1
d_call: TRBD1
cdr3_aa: CASSVGWTGGNTEAFF
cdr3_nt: TGTGCCAGCAGCGTAGGTTGGACAGGGGGAAACACTGAAGCTTTCTTT

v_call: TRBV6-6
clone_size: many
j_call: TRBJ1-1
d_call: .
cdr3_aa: CASSYEASNTEAFF
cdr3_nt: TGTGCCAGCAGTTACGAGGCGTCGAACACTGAAGCTTTCTTT

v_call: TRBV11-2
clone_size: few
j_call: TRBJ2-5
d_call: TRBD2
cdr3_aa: CASSLESSGRETQYF
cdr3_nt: TGTGCCAGCAGCTTAGAGTCCAGCGGGAGAGAGACCCAGTACTTC

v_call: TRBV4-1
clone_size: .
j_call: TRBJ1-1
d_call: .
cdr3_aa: CASSQLGTGRNTEAFF
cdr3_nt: TGCGCCAGCAGCCAATTGGGAACAGGGAGGAACACTGAAGCTTTCTTT

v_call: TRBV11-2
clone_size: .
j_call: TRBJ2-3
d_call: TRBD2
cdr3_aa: CASSGIAGETDTQYF
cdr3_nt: TGTGCCAGCAGCGGCATAGCGGGAGAGACAGATACGCAGTATTTT

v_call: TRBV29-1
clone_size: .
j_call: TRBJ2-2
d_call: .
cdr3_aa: CSVVGSTGELFF
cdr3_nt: TGCAGCGTTGTGGGTTCCACCGGGGAGCTGTTTTTT

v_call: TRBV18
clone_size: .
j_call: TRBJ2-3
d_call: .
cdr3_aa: CASSPASPDTQYF
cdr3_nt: TGTGCCAGCTCACCCGCGAGTCCGGATACGCAGTATTTT

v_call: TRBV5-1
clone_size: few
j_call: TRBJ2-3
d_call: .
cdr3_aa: CASSLWPTDTQYF
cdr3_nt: TGCGCCAGCAGCTTGTGGCCAACAGATACGCAGTATTTT

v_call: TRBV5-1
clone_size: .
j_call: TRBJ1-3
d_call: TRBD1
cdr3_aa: CASSQDRGPGNTIYF
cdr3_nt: TGCGCCAGCAGCCAGGACAGGGGGCCCGGAAACACCATATATTTT

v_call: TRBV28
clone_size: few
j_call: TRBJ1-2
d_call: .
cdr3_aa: CASSLEVPYGYTF
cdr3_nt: TGTGCCAGCAGTTTAGAGGTCCCATATGGCTACACCTTC

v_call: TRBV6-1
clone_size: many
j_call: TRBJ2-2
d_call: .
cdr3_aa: CASSPQGGELFF
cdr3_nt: TGTGCCAGCAGTCCCCAAGGCGGGGAGCTGTTTTTT

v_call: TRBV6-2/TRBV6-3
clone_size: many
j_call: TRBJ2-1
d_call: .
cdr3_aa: CASTPTDYNEQFF
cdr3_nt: TGTGCCAGCACCCCGACTGACTACAATGAGCAGTTCTTC

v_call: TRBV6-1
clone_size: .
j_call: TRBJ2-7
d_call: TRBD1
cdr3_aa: CASSEHRGLGYEQYF
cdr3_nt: TGTGCCAGCAGTGAGCACAGGGGGCTAGGTTACGAGCAGTACTTC

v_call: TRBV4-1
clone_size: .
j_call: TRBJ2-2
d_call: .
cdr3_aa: CASSQDLTGELFF
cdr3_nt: TGCGCCAGCAGCCAAGACCTTACCGGGGAGCTGTTTTTT

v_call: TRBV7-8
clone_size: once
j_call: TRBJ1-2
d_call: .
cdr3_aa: CASSPSGTEGYGYTF
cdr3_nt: TGTGCCAGCAGCCCTTCCGGGACTGAGGGATATGGCTACACCTTC

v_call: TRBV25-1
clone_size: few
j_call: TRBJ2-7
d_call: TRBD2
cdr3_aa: CASSDAPGGSSYEQYF
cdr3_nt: TGTGCCAGCAGTGATGCCCCGGGGGGGAGCTCCTACGAGCAGTACTTC

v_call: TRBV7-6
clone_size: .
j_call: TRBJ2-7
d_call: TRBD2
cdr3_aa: CASSPTPGLAVEQYF
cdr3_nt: TGTGCCAGCAGCCCCACCCCGGGACTAGCAGTCGAGCAGTACTTC

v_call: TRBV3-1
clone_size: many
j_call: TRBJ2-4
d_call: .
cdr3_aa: CASSPQSGIQYF
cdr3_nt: TGTGCCAGCAGCCCCCAATCGGGCATTCAGTACTTC

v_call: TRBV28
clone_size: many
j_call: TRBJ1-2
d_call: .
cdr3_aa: CASSLGLRSYGYTF
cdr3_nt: TGTGCCAGCAGCCTGGGTTTAAGGTCCTATGGCTACACCTTC

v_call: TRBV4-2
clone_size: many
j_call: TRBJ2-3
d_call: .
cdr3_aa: CASSQAEGNRDTQYF
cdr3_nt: TGTGCCAGCAGCCAAGCCGAGGGGAATAGGGATACGCAGTATTTT

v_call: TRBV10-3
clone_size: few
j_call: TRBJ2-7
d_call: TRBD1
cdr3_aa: CAISDPGRGSYEQYF
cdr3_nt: TGTGCCATCAGTGATCCCGGCAGGGGGTCCTACGAGCAGTACTTC

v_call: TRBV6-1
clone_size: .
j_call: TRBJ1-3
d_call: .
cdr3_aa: CASTQGPSSGNTIYF
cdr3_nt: TGTGCCAGCACCCAGGGGCCTTCCTCTGGAAACACCATATATTTT

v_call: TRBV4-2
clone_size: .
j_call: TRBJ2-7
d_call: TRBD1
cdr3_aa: CASSQEDRRYYEQYF
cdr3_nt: TGTGCCAGCAGCCAAGAGGACAGGCGATACTACGAGCAGTACTTC

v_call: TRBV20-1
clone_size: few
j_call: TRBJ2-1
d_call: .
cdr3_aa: CSASEGVGNEQFF
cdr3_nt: TGCAGTGCTAGTGAAGGGGTCGGCAATGAGCAGTTCTTC

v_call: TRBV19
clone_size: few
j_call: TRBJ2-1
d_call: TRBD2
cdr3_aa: CASRGLAEGNEQFF
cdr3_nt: TGTGCCAGCCGGGGACTAGCGGAGGGCAATGAGCAGTTCTTC

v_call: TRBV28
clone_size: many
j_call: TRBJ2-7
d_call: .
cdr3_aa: CASTSLGAREQYF
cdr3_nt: TGTGCCAGCACCTCCTTGGGGGCCCGGGAGCAGTACTTC

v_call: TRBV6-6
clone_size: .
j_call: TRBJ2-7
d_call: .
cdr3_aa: CASSLYAQGRVLGEQYF
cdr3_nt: TGTGCCAGCAGTCTCTATGCCCAGGGGAGGGTCCTGGGGGAGCAGTACTTC

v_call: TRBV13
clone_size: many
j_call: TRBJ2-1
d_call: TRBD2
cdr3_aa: CASSLRTSGLAHEQFF
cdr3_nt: TGTGCCAGCAGCCTGCGGACTAGCGGCTTGGCCCATGAGCAGTTCTTC